This T cell receptor (beta chain) was documented in a study of post-analysis software for immune sequencing data. Study-wide results and caveats: When patients were compared with controls, a handful of TRBV segments were more frequent, TRBV5-6, TRBV5-1 and TRBV20-1 among them.

To note about this clonotype: The antigen is unknown.

The length of the CDR3 is 14 residues. CDR1 is SQVTM and CDR2 is ANQGSEA in the germline V gene. V was shortened by 4 bases and J by 2 bases, with 14 bases between the two germline ends. Unique molecular identifiers were carried by the TCR beta cDNA libraries. A population of about 0.9 to 10 million T cells gave rise to roughly 0.5 million cDNA molecules. Each CDR3 protein is one row after TCRdb ran MiXCR on the PCR reads. The sample holds about 770,000 distinct CDR3 sequences, around 46% seen once. The chain employs TRBV29-1 and TRBJ1-2; D remains ambiguous. The receptor comes from a girl aged 5 to 17 with multiple sclerosis. The source material was blood. CDR3 DNA: TGCAGCGTTGCCCCCACTCAAACAAACTATGGCTACACCTTC. It specifies CSVAPTQTNYGYTF.